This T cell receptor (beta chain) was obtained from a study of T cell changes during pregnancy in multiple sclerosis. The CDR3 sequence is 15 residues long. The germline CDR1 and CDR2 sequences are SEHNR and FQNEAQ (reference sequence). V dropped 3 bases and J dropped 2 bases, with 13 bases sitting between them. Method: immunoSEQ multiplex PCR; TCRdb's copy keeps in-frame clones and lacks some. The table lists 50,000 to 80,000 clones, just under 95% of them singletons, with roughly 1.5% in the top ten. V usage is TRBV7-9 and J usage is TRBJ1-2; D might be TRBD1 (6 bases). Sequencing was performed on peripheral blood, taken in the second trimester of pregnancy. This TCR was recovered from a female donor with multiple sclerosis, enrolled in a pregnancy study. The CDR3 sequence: CASSFSGGLNYGYTF. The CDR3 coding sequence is TGTGCCAGCAGCTTTTCCGGGGGGCTAAACTATGGCTACACCTTC.